These 23 T cell receptor beta chains came from one sample sequenced in a study of radiotherapy plus CTLA-4 blockade in lung cancer (dated by TCRdb to 2016 to 2019). Library method: the immunoSEQ multiplex PCR assay. This immuneACCESS table, as held by TCRdb, lists in-frame sequences with V and J called but not all clones. Of the missing ones, under half trace to an unresolved V gene in checked studies; the others have no known cause. This sample comprises about 38,000 clones, about 86% of them detected only once. The ten largest clones capture about 22% of the sample. The sequenced sample was peripheral blood, obtained from a patient treated with radiotherapy plus ipilimumab. These receptors originate from a human donor with non-small cell lung cancer whose response to radiotherapy plus ipilimumab could not be evaluated.

V gene TRBV10-3 combines with J gene TRBJ1-1; TRBD1 is a possible D gene (6 bases). CDR3 length: 13 residues. Germline V gene data show CDR1 as ENHRY and CDR2 as SYGVKD. Trimming took off 9 bases at V and 0 bases at J, with 11 bases between the two ends. The CDR3 DNA sequence: TGTGCCATAGGGGACACTATGAACACTGAAGCTTTCTTT. Translating it yields CAIGDTMNTEAFF.

V and J are TRBV21-1 and TRBJ1-6. TRBV21-1 is a recognized pseudogene. The CDR3 has 15 residues. The CDR3 spells CASSKCLFAETPLHF. The CDR3, as DNA: TGTGCCAGCAGCAAATGCCTTTTTGCGGAAACACCCCTCCACTTT.

V is TRBV19 and J is TRBJ1-5; 8 bases map to TRBD1. The V gene's germline CDR1 is LNHDA and CDR2 SQIVND (reference sequence). This CDR3 contains 16 residues. Losses at the gene ends were 3 bases for V and 4 bases for J; bases not matched to a gene: 8. The CDR3 DNA reads as TGTGCCAGTAGTATCGCTTCCGGGACAGGAAATCAGCCCCAGCATTTT. This translates into CASSIASGTGNQPQHF.

Points on this clone: One junction end does not reproduce the germline sequence, and a read error may be involved. The chain is built from TRBV15 and TRBJ1-4; tentative D call: TRBD1 (5 bases). Germline assignment: CDR1 LNHNV and CDR2 YYDKDF (reference sequence). The CDR3 runs 14 residues. The CDR3 region has the DNA TGTGCCACCAGCAGAGGGACAACGAATGAAAAACTGTTTTTT. Encoded protein: CATSRGTTNEKLFF.

This clone was recorded once. This chain connects TRBV18 to TRBJ2-5, with unresolved D. The tail of the sequence fits TRBJ2-7 better, so the J call may be wrong. Per germline, CDR1 KGHSH and CDR2 LQKENI. The CDR3 has 12 amino acids. The CDR3 is CASSAVHHEQYF. The DNA of the CDR3 is TGTGCCAGCTCGGCGGTCCATCACGAGCAGTACTTC.

The J gene is TRBJ2-1, the V gene TRBV5-1; D unresolved. Germline V lookup: CDR1 SGHRS, CDR2 YFSETQ. V was clipped by 4 bases and J by 4 bases, with 3 bases between them. The CDR3 runs 11 residues. The CDR3 DNA reads as TGCGCCAGCAGCCAATACAATGAGCAGTTCTTC. Its protein product is CASSQYNEQFF. The complete variable domain, with remaining parts taken from reference TRBV5-1 and TRBJ2-1, reads KAGVTQTPRYLIKTRGQQVTLSCSPISGHRSVSWYQQTPGQGLQFLFEYFSETQRNKGNFPGRFSGRQFSNSRSEMNVSTLELGDSALYLCASSQYNEQFFGPGTRLTVL.

The chain employs TRBV5-1 and TRBJ2-2; maybe TRBD1 (5 bases). The germline V gene encodes CDR1 SGHRS and CDR2 YFSETQ. The CDR3 runs 14 residues. Trimming took 2 bases from V and 3 from J, leaving 8 bases between them. CDR3: CASSFREYTGELFF. CDR3 DNA: TGCGCCAGCAGCTTCAGGGAATACACCGGGGAGCTGTTTTTT.

This chain uses TRBV7-2 with TRBJ2-7; 11 positions agree with TRBD2. Looked up from germline, CDR1 is SGHTA and CDR2 is FQGNSA. The CDR3 is made up of 17 amino acids. The trim removed 0 bases at V and 7 bases at J, leaving 11 bases unmatched. Written as DNA, the CDR3 is TGTGCCAGCAGCTTAGCGCCTCCGTGGTCTAGCGGGGGGGAGCAGTACTTC. Its protein is CASSLAPPWSSGGEQYF.

V gene TRBV7-2 combines with J gene TRBJ1-2, with 9 nucleotides matching TRBD1. Germline V gives CDR1 SGHTA, CDR2 FQGNSA. The CDR3 runs 14 residues. The V and J ends lost 2 bases and 8 bases, in that order; junction bases with no gene match: 6. The CDR3 here is CASSLRTGARGYTF. The CDR3 DNA reads as TGTGCCAGCAGCTTAAGGACAGGGGCGAGGGGCTACACCTTC.

The table lists this clone with a few counts. The CDR3 DNA reads TGTGCCAGCAGCTTAGCTAGCTCGGTGGGCTCCTACAATGAGCAGTTCTTC. As protein: CASSLASSVGSYNEQFF. V usage is TRBV7-8 and J usage is TRBJ2-1; D unresolved. This CDR3 spans 17 amino acids. V was shortened by 0 bases and J by 0 bases, with 12 bases between the two germline ends. CDR1 and CDR2 (germline): SGHVS, FQNEAQ.

This clone has just a few counts. The chain carries TRBV6-6 and TRBJ1-1; 7 bases are a match to TRBD1. The CDR3 length is 15 residues. From germline, CDR1 is MNHNY and CDR2 SVGAGI (reference sequence). Trimming removed 2 bases from V and 1 base from J; junction bases left unmatched: 4. The CDR3 DNA is TGTGCCAGCAGTTACCAACCAGGGGGGAACACTGAAGCTTTCTTT. Translated: CASSYQPGGNTEAFF.

CDR3 sequence (DNA): TGTGCCAGCAGCTTATTTGTACGGGGGGGTAACAATGAGCAGTTCTTC. Its protein product is CASSLFVRGGNNEQFF. V is TRBV7-2 and J is TRBJ2-1; TRBD2 aligns across 8 bases. The CDR3 contains 16 residues. From germline, CDR1 is SGHTA and CDR2 FQGNSA. J gave up 5 bases and V 2 bases, and 8 bases lay outside the gene matches.

The rearrangement links TRBV29-1 to TRBJ1-2; D perhaps matches TRBD1 (6 bases). CDR3 length: 13 residues. The germline V and J ends were trimmed by 6 bases and 8 bases, with 19 bases remaining between them. Germline V gene sequence: CDR1 SQVTM, CDR2 ANQGSEA. The CDR3 reads CSVDIGGVRGYTF. The CDR3 DNA follows: TGCAGCGTCGACATAGGGGGGGTCCGGGGCTACACCTTC.

The rearrangement links TRBV9 to TRBJ1-2, with a possible D match to TRBD1 (5 bases). This CDR3 has 15 amino acids. Between the trimmed V and J ends, which lost 3 bases and 4 bases, there was a span of 16 bases. Germline-derived CDR1 and CDR2 are SGDLS and YYNGEE. The CDR3 bases are TGTGCCAGCAGCGCCCGCTCAGAAGGGGCCTATGGCTACACCTTC. This sequence encodes CASSARSEGAYGYTF.

This clone was seen a handful of times. The V gene is TRBV19, the J gene TRBJ1-5; tentative D call: TRBD1 (6 bases). The CDR3 sequence is 13 residues long. Germline-derived CDR1 and CDR2 are LNHDA and SQIVND (reference sequence). Deletions cut 7 bases from V and 3 bases from J, with 10 bases between. CDR3 residues: CASNRDPNQPQHF. CDR3 nucleotide sequence: TGTGCCAGTAACAGGGATCCCAATCAGCCCCAGCATTTT.

This rearrangement joins TRBV7-8 to TRBJ2-7; 9 nucleotides agree with TRBD2. V lost 5 bases to trimming and J lost 4 bases; unmatched junction nucleotides: 12. The CDR3 consists of 16 residues. The germline V gene encodes CDR1 SGHVS and CDR2 FQNEAQ. The CDR3 DNA is TGTGCCAGCAGCACCGGATTCGCGGGAGGGCGTTACGAGCAGTACTTC. Residues: CASSTGFAGGRYEQYF.

V and J are TRBV19 and TRBJ2-5; 7 nucleotides line up with TRBD2. Germline V gives CDR1 LNHDA, CDR2 SQIVND (reference sequence). Trimming at V came to 10 bases and at J to 5 bases, leaving 19 bases not matched to a gene. This CDR3 is built from 16 residues. The CDR3 region has the DNA TGTGCCACCGGAGGGCTAGCGGTACTAGGCGGGGAGACCCAGTACTTC. This codes for CATGGLAVLGGETQYF.

The genes are TRBV5-8 and TRBJ2-3, with 8 bases identical to TRBD1. Looked up from germline, CDR1 is SGHTS and CDR2 is YDEGEE. The CDR3 is 17 residues long. V lost 0 bases and J lost 1; bases outside the gene matches: 7. CDR3: CASSLGSVGQGTDTQYF. In nucleotides, the CDR3 is TGTGCCAGCAGCTTGGGCTCCGTGGGACAGGGCACAGATACGCAGTATTTT.

The count of this clone is one. This chain uses TRBV28 with TRBJ2-2; D not resolved. Germline lookup yields CDR1 MDHEN and CDR2 SYDVKM. V lost 2 bases, J lost 4 bases, and 8 bases lay in between. The CDR3 length is 14 residues. CDR3 nucleotide sequence: TGTGCCAGCAGTTTAGCACAGCTCACCGGGGAGCTGTTTTTT. Protein product: CASSLAQLTGELFF.

This clone has a handful of counts. The chain employs TRBV27 and TRBJ2-7; TRBD2 matches 7 bases. The CDR3 is made up of 15 amino acids. The ends lost 0 bases at V and 4 bases at J; junction bases unmatched: 6. Germline V gene lookup returns CDR1 MNHEY and CDR2 SMNVEV (reference sequence). In nucleotides, the CDR3 is TGTGCCAGCAGTTTATCGATCGGGAGGACGTACGAGCAGTACTTC. This translates into CASSLSIGRTYEQYF.

CDR3 sequence: CASSSPDRGVSNQPQHF. CDR3 DNA sequence: TGCGCCAGCAGCTCACCGGACAGGGGGGTTAGCAATCAGCCCCAGCATTTT. The chain has TRBV5-1 and TRBJ1-5; 10 nucleotides match TRBD1. J was trimmed by 0 bases and V by 3 bases; bases with no gene match: 6. The germline gives CDR1 SGHRS, CDR2 YFSETQ. The CDR3 totals 17 residues.

The chain couples TRBV6-5 to TRBJ2-7; D gene unclear. The CDR3 has 13 residues. V shed 6 bases and J shed 2 bases, with 11 bases lying between them. Germline lookup yields CDR1 MNHEY and CDR2 SVGAGI. The CDR3 DNA follows: TGTGCCAGCAGGGGCACCGGCCCCTACGAGCAGTACTTC. Amino acids: CASRGTGPYEQYF.

This sequence joins TRBV4-1 and TRBJ2-5, with TRBD2 identical over 12 bases. This CDR3 contains 20 residues. Trimming at V came to 4 bases and at J to 5 bases, leaving 20 bases not matched to a gene. Germline assignment: CDR1 MGHRA and CDR2 YSYEKL. Here the CDR3 reads CASSLTGTSGPGTSGETQYF. In nucleotides, the CDR3 is TGCGCCAGCAGCCTTACCGGGACTAGCGGGCCGGGAACCAGCGGGGAGACCCAGTACTTC.